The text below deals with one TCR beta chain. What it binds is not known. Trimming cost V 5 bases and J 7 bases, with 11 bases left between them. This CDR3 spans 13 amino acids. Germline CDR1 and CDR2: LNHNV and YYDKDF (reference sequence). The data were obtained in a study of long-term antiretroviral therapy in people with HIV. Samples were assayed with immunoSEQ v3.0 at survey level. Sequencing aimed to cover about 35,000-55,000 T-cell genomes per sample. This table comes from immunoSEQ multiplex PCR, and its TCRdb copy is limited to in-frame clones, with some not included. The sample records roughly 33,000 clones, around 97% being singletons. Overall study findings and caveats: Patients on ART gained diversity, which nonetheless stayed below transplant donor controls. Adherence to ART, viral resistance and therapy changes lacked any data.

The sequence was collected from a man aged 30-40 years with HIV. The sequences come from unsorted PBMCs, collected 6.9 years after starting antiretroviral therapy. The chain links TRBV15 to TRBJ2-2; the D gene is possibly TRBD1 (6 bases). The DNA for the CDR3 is TGTGCCACCAGCGGTTTACAGGGCGGGGAGCTGTTTTTT. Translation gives CATSGLQGGELFF. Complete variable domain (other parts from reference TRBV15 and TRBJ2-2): DAMVIQNPRYQVTQFGKPVTLSCSQTLNHNVMYWYQQKSSQAPKLLFHYYDKDFNNEADTPDNFQSRRPNTSFCFLDIRSPGLGDTAMYLCATSGLQGGELFFGEGSRLTVL.